The present entry profiles one T cell receptor (beta chain) with its context. Its antigen is unknown. This entry comes from a study of shared clonotypes between healthy human individuals. Study-wide results and limits: Richness estimates generally favored naive over memory subsets. Clonotype sharing among donors likely depends on sequencing depth.

Trimming stripped 1 base from V and 5 bases from J, with 18 bases between. There are 17 residues in the CDR3. Germline lookup yields CDR1 SGHVS and CDR2 FQNEAQ. Each PCR replicate from the sorted subsets contained around 0.2 ug DNA, which is about 31,000 T cell genomes. In the source study's methods: ImmunoSEQ junction-only sequences lacked quality scores, so their filtering differed. The assay was immunoSEQ multiplex PCR, and TCRdb's table has in-frame clones only and misses some. From that table come the V and J calls and clone size; the DNA was used to work out D and trimming. This sample has more than 400,000 clones, with around 96% found just once.

This chain links TRBV7-8 with TRBJ1-5; maybe TRBD1 (5 bases). Sequencing was carried out using naive CD4+ T cells sorted from blood. Noted subset: CD45RA+ positively selected. This TCR was sampled from a woman between 25 and 40 years old in good health. CDR3 in amino acids: CASSLVSGWGVHQPQHF. In DNA, the CDR3 is TGTGCCAGCAGCTTAGTATCGGGGTGGGGGGTACATCAGCCCCAGCATTTT.